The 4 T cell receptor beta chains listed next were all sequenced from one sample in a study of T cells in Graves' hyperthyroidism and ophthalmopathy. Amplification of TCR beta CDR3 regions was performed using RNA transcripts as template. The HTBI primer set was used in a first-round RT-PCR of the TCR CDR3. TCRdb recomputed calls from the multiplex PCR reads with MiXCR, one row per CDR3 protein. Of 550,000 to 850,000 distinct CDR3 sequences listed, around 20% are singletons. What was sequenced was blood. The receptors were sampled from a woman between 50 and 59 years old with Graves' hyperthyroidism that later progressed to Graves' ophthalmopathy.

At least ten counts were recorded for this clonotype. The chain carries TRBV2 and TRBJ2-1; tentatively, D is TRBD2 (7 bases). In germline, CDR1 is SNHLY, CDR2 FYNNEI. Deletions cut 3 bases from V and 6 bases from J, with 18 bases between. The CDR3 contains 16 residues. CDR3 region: CASSDVERGGRNEQFF. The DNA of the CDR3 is TGTGCCAGCAGTGATGTTGAGAGGGGGGGCCGCAATGAGCAGTTCTTC. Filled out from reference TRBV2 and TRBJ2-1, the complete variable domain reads EPEVTQTPSHQVTQMGQEVILRCVPISNHLYFYWYRQILGQKVEFLVSFYNNEISEKSEIFDDQFSVERPDGSNFTLKIRSTKLEDSAMYFCASSDVERGGRNEQFFGPGTRLTVL.

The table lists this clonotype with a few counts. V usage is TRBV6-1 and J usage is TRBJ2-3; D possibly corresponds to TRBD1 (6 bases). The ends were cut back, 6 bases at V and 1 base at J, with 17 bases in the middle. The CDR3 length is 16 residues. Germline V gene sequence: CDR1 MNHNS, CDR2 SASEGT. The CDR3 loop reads CASSGPRTDRTDTQYF. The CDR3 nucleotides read TGTGCCAGCAGCGGCCCCCGGACAGATCGCACAGATACGCAGTATTTT.

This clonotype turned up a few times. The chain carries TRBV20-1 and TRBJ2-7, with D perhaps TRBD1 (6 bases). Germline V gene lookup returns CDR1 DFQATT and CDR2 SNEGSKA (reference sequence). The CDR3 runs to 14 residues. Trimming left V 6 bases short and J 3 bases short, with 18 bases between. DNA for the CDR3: TGCAGTGCCAGACTCACAGGGAGAGACTACGAGCAGTACTTC. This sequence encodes CSARLTGRDYEQYF.

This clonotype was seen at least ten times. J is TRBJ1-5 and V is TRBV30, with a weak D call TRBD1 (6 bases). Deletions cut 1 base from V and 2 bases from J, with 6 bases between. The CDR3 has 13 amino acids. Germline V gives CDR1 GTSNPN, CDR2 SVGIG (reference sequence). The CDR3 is CAWSDRGNQPQHF. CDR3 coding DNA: TGTGCCTGGAGTGACAGGGGCAATCAGCCCCAGCATTTT. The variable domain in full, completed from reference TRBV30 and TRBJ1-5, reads SQTIHQWPATLVQPVGSPLSLECTVEGTSNPNLYWYRQAAGRGLQLLFYSVGIGQISSEVPQNLSASRPQDRQFILSSKKLLLSDSGFYLCAWSDRGNQPQHFGDGTRLSIL.